The 8 T cell receptor beta chains listed next were all sequenced from one sample in a study of cytomegalovirus exposure and HLA in healthy donors. The PCR made use of 60 Vbeta and 13 Jbeta primers. Only in-frame clones appear in the TCRdb table, and some are missing; sequencing was by immunoSEQ multiplex PCR. The table records more than 150,000 clones, over 70% of them present only once. Sequenced sample: PBMCs. The receptors were gathered from a woman in her 40s in good health and CMV-seropositive.

The chain joins TRBV7-9 to TRBJ2-7; the D gene is possibly TRBD2 (7 bases). The CDR3 extends over 14 amino acids. V lost 4 bases and J 3 bases, leaving 13 bases between the germline ends. Germline CDR1 SEHNR, CDR2 FQNEAQ (reference sequence). The CDR3 region is CASSSLGGRYEQYF. In nucleotides, the CDR3 is TGTGCCAGCAGCTCCCTGGGGGGGCGCTACGAGCAGTACTTC.

The chain carries TRBV6-5 and TRBJ2-5; weak D call: TRBD2 (6 bases). Germline assignment: CDR1 MNHEY and CDR2 SVGAGI. This CDR3 comprises 15 residues. Trimming shortened V by 5 bases and J by 4 bases, and 17 bases separated the two germline ends. CDR3 bases: TGTGCCAGCAGTAGGGCGCAGGCCGGGGGAGAGACCCAGTACTTC. Its translation is CASSRAQAGGETQYF.

V and J are TRBV15 and TRBJ2-5, with 9 bases fitting TRBD2. The CDR3 consists of 16 residues. The ends lost 0 bases at V and 9 bases at J; junction bases unmatched: 11. Germline V lookup: CDR1 LNHNV, CDR2 YYDKDF (reference sequence). CDR3 DNA: TGTGCCACCAGCAGAGACCCCGGACTAGCGCTGGAGGCCCAGTACTTC. This sequence encodes CATSRDPGLALEAQYF.

The rearrangement joins TRBV25-1 to TRBJ2-5, with 7 bases identical to TRBD2. Losses at the gene ends were 0 bases for V and 5 bases for J; bases not matched to a gene: 3. The germline gives CDR1 MGHDK, CDR2 SYGVNS. The CDR3 is 14 residues long. CDR3 coding DNA: TGTGCCAGCAGTGAATATAAGGGAGGGGAGACCCAGTACTTC. Translation gives CASSEYKGGETQYF. Full variable domain (rest looked up from reference TRBV25-1 and TRBJ2-5): EADIYQTPRYLVIGTGKKITLECSQTMGHDKMYWYQQDPGMELHLIHYSYGVNSTEKGDLSSESTVSRIRTEHFPLTLESARPSHTSQYLCASSEYKGGETQYFGPGTRLLVL.

This clone has only one observation. The rearrangement links TRBV6-1 to TRBJ2-3; 10 nucleotides match TRBD2. The CDR3 has 15 residues. CDR1 and CDR2 (germline): MNHNS, SASEGT. The ends lost 6 bases at V and 0 bases at J; junction bases unmatched: 3. The CDR3 sequence: CASRRLAGSTDTQYF. CDR3 sequence (DNA): TGTGCCAGCAGGAGACTAGCGGGTAGCACAGATACGCAGTATTTT.

The chain employs TRBV19 and TRBJ1-1; tentatively, D is TRBD1 (5 bases). CDR3 length equals 15 residues. Germline CDR1 and CDR2: LNHDA and SQIVND (reference sequence). Trimming took 4 bases from V and 1 from J, leaving 13 bases between them. The CDR3 loop reads CASSTQDSSNTEAFF. In DNA form, the CDR3 reads TGTGCCAGTAGTACACAAGACAGTTCGAACACTGAAGCTTTCTTT.

CDR3 region: CAWSIGGIISGANVLTF. CDR3 nucleotide sequence: TGTGCCTGGAGTATTGGAGGGATCATATCTGGGGCCAACGTCCTGACTTTC. V is TRBV30 and J is TRBJ2-6; the D gene is possibly TRBD2 (6 bases). Trimming stripped 2 bases from V and 1 base from J, with 15 bases between. There are 17 residues in the CDR3. Per the germline V gene, CDR1 is GTSNPN and CDR2 is SVGIG (reference sequence). The complete variable domain, with remaining parts taken from reference TRBV30 and TRBJ2-6, reads SQTIHQWPATLVQPVGSPLSLECTVEGTSNPNLYWYRQAAGRGLQLLFYSVGIGQISSEVPQNLSASRPQDRQFILSSKKLLLSDSGFYLCAWSIGGIISGANVLTFGAGSRLTVL.

The V gene is TRBV7-9, the J gene TRBJ1-4; TRBD1 might be the D (6 bases). This CDR3 spans 12 amino acids. V was trimmed by 4 bases and J by 13 bases, leaving 13 bases between them. Looked up from germline, CDR1 is SEHNR and CDR2 is FQNEAQ (reference sequence). The CDR3, as DNA: TGTGCCAGCAGCTCGCGGGGGGCCGGACTGTTTTTT. This gives the protein CASSSRGAGLFF.